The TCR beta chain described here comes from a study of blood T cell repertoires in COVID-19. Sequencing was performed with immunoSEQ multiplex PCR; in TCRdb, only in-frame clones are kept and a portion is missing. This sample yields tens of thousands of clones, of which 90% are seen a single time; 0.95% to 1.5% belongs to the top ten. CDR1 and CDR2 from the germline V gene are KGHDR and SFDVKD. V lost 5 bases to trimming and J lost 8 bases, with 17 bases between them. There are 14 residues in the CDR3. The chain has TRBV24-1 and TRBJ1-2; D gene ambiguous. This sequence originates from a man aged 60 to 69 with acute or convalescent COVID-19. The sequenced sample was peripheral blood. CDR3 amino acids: CATSVSPSGEGYTF. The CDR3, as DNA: TGTGCCACCAGTGTGAGTCCCTCCGGGGAAGGCTACACCTTC.